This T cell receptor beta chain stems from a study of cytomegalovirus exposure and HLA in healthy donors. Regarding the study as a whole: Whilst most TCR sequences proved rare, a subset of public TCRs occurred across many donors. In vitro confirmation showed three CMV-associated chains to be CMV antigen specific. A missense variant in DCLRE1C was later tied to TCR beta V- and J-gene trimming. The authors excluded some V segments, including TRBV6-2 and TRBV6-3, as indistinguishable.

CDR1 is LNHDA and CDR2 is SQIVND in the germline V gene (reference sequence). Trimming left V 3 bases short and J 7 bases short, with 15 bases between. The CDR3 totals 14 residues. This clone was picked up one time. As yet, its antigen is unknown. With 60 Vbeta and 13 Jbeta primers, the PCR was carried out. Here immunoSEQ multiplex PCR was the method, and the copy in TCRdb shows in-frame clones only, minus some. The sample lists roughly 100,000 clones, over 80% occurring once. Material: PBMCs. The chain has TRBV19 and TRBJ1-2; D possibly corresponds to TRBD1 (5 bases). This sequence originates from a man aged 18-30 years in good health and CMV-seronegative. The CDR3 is CASSILGGGAGYTF. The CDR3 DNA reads TGTGCCAGTAGTATCCTCGGCGGAGGGGCTGGCTACACCTTC.